This TCR beta chain originates from a study of blood T cell repertoires in COVID-19. Trimming removed 0 bases from V and 6 bases from J, with 25 bases in between. The CDR3 covers 18 residues. In germline, CDR1 is SGHRS, CDR2 YFSETQ. Measured with immunoSEQ multiplex PCR; TCRdb has only the in-frame clones, and not every one. The sample has about 18,000 clones, roughly 87% seen once. The V and J genes are TRBV5-1 and TRBJ2-7; tentatively, D is TRBD1 (6 bases). The source material was peripheral blood. The sequence was obtained from a human donor in a cohort sampled during active COVID-19. The donor label of this sample is uncertain. The CDR3 spells CASSLGLGSGTPSSEQYF. The CDR3 DNA reads TGCGCCAGCAGCTTGGGATTGGGGTCGGGGACACCGTCCAGCGAGCAGTACTTC.